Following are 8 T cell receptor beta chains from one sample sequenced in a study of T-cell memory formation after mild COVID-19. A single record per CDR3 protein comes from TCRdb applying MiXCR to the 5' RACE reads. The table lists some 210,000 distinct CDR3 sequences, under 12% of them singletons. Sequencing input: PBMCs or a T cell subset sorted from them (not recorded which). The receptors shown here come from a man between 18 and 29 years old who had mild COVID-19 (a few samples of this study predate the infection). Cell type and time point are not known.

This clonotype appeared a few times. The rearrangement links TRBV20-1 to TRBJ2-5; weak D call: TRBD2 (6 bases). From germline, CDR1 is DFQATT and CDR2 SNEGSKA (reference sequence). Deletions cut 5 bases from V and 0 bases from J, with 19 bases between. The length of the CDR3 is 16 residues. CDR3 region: CSAHLVNGGYQETQYF. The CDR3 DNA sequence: TGCAGTGCTCACCTTGTAAACGGGGGTTACCAAGAGACCCAGTACTTC.

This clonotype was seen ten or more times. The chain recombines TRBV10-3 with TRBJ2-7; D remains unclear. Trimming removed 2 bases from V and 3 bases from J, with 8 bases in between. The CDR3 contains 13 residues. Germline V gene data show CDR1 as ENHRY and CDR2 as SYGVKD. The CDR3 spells CAISEPGFYEQYF. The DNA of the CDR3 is TGTGCCATCAGTGAGCCTGGATTCTACGAGCAGTACTTC.

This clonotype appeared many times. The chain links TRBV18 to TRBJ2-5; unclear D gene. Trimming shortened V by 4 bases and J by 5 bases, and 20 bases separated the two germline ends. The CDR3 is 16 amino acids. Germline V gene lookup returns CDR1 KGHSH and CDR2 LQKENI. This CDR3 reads CASSRRVDKLAETQYF. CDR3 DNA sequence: TGTGCCAGCTCACGCCGCGTTGACAAACTTGCGGAGACCCAGTACTTC.

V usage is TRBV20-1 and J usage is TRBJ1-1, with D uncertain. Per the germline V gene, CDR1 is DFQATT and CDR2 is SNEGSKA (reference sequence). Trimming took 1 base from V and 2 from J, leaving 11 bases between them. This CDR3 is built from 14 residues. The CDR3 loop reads CSARVRHSNTEAFF. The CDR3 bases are TGCAGTGCTAGAGTTAGGCATTCCAACACTGAAGCTTTCTTT.

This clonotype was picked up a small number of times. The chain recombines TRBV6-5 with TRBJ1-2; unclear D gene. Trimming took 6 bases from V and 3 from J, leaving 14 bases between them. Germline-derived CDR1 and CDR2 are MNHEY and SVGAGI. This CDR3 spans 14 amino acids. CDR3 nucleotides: TGTGCCAGCAGCAATAGGGCGGGAGACTATGGCTACACCTTC. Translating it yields CASSNRAGDYGYTF.

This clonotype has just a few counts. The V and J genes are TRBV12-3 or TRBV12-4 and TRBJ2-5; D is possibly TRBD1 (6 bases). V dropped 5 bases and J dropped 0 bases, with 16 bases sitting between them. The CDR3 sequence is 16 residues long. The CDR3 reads CASSHRTARYQETQYF. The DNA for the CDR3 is TGTGCCAGCAGTCACCGGACAGCCCGGTACCAAGAGACCCAGTACTTC.

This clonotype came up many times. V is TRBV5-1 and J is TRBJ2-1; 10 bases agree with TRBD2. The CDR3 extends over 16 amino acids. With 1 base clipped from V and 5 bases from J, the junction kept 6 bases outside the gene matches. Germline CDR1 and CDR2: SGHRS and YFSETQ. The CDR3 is CASSLSLAGGNNEQFF. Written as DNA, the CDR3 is TGCGCCAGCAGCTTGTCATTAGCGGGGGGCAACAATGAGCAGTTCTTC.

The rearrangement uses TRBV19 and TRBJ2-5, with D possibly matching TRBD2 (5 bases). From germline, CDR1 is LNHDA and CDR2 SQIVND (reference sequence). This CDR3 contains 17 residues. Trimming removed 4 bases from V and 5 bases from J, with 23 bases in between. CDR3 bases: TGTGCCAGTAGTACCCTCCAGTCCGGGAACCTGGGGGAGACCCAGTACTTC. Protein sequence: CASSTLQSGNLGETQYF.